The clone carrying this T cell receptor (beta chain) occurred many times. Its target is unknown. The data were taken from a study of T cell repertoires in cytomegalovirus infection. Study in general: Both CMV infection and a matching HLA type were indicated by public TCR beta signatures. Overall study findings and caveats: The cumulative frequency of public TCR beta families distinguished individuals who carried CMV together with the relevant HLA. Dominating the ex vivo response were TCR beta clonotypes that were CMV-specific and HLA-C-restricted.

TCRdb reprocessed the reads via MiXCR and lists one record per CDR3 protein. The data show about 190,000 distinct CDR3 sequences, roughly 9.8% seen once. The CDR3 has 14 amino acids. Germline lookup yields CDR1 SGHVS and CDR2 FQNEAQ. The trim removed 7 bases at V and 0 bases at J, leaving 5 bases unmatched. The chain is built from TRBV7-8 and TRBJ1-1; 7 nucleotides agree with TRBD1. The receptor's source is a human donor in good health (CMV status not recorded). Some clones in this sample may be carry-over from other donors' samples. Sequences were obtained from PBMCs. CDR3 nucleotides: TGTGCCAGCAAAGCAGGGGGTATGAACACTGAAGCTTTCTTT. Amino acid sequence: CASKAGGMNTEAFF.